This is a list of T cell receptor beta chains from one sample in a study of CD8 T cells in Susac syndrome. TCRdb reprocessed the immunoSEQ multiplex PCR reads via MiXCR and lists one record per CDR3 protein. The table includes fewer than 35,000 distinct CDR3 sequences, 94% detected once. The sample taken for sequencing was CD8+ T cells from PBMCs. The receptors come from a human donor in good health. The CDR3 runs from the conserved cysteine through the conserved F or W. Each record gives: V gene, CDR3 length, D gene, J gene, clone size, CDR3 protein, CDR3 DNA. A D gene is named only where the DNA matches it firmly. The size of a clone is reported for some rows only, either as once, few or many, or as a class for expanded clones.

TRBV23-1	16	-	TRBJ2-2	-	CASSHLAGGDTGELFF	TGCGCCAGCAGTCATCTCGCAGGGGGGGACACCGGGGAGCTGTTTTTT
TRBV12-3/TRBV12-4	13	-	TRBJ2-7	few	CASSRDPSYEQYF	TGTGCCAGCAGTCGTGACCCCTCCTACGAGCAGTACTTC
TRBV6-5	13	TRBD1	TRBJ2-7	-	CASSLGQGIEQYF	TGTGCCAGCAGTCTCGGACAGGGGATCGAGCAGTACTTC
TRBV2	14	TRBD1	TRBJ2-7	-	CASRGDRVNYEQYF	TGTGCCAGCAGAGGGGACAGGGTAAACTACGAGCAGTACTTC
TRBV7-9	16	-	TRBJ1-2	-	CASSPPALDRNYGYTF	TGTGCCAGCAGCCCACCCGCCCTCGACAGGAACTATGGCTACACCTTC
TRBV6-5	13	-	TRBJ1-2	-	CASRQGLNYGYTF	TGTGCCAGCAGACAGGGCTTAAACTATGGCTACACCTTC
TRBV6-2/TRBV6-3	16	TRBD1	TRBJ1-1	-	CASSYGSRGQDTEAFF	TGTGCCAGCAGTTATGGATCCAGGGGGCAAGATACTGAAGCTTTCTTT
TRBV20-1	16	TRBD2	TRBJ2-1	-	CSARAPGTSVDNEQFF	TGCAGTGCTAGAGCCCCCGGGACTAGCGTCGACAATGAGCAGTTCTTC
TRBV2	14	-	TRBJ2-1	-	CASSEFVGDNEQFF	TGTGCCAGCAGTGAATTTGTAGGAGATAATGAGCAGTTCTTC
TRBV27	14	-	TRBJ2-7	once	CASSPPGMGYEQYF	TGTGCCAGCAGCCCCCCGGGGATGGGGTACGAGCAGTACTTC
TRBV6-2/TRBV6-3	15	-	TRBJ1-6	-	CASSYSSDRFTPLHF	TGTGCCAGCAGTTACTCGTCCGACAGGTTTACACCCCTCCACTTT
TRBV5-4	12	-	TRBJ2-1	-	CASSFDYNEQFF	TGTGCCAGCAGCTTCGATTACAATGAGCAGTTCTTC
TRBV6-2/TRBV6-3	17	TRBD1	TRBJ1-1	-	CASSRAEDRGLNTEAFF	TGTGCCAGCAGTAGGGCGGAGGACAGGGGATTGAACACTGAAGCTTTCTTT
TRBV6-2/TRBV6-3	14	-	TRBJ1-2	-	CASSYSKRYYGYTF	TGTGCCAGCAGTTACTCGAAGAGGTACTATGGCTACACCTTC
TRBV13	15	-	TRBJ1-2	-	CASSLGGAPNYGYTF	TGTGCCAGCAGCTTAGGAGGGGCGCCTAACTATGGCTACACCTTC
TRBV27	13	-	TRBJ1-1	-	CASSLESNTEAFF	TGTGCCAGCAGTTTAGAAAGCAACACTGAAGCTTTCTTT
TRBV27	14	-	TRBJ1-1	-	CASSPSGAFTEAFF	TGTGCCAGCTCGCCAAGCGGGGCGTTCACTGAAGCTTTCTTT
TRBV20-1	15	TRBD2	TRBJ2-1	-	CSARSLAGAYNEQFF	TGCAGTGCTAGATCACTAGCGGGGGCTTACAATGAGCAGTTCTTC
TRBV4-3	17	-	TRBJ2-1	-	CASSQDTIAGSYNEQFF	TGCGCCAGCAGCCAAGATACTATTGCTGGCTCCTACAATGAGCAGTTCTTC
TRBV4-1	16	TRBD2	TRBJ2-1	-	CASSQDVGGGAFEQFF	TGCGCCAGCAGCCAAGATGTCGGCGGGGGTGCATTCGAGCAGTTCTTC
TRBV7-9	12	TRBD2	TRBJ2-7	few	CASSLSGEEQYF	TGTGCCAGCAGCTTGAGCGGGGAGGAGCAGTACTTC
TRBV25-1	11	-	TRBJ1-1	-	CASSLYGEAFF	TGTGCCAGCAGCCTGTATGGTGAAGCTTTCTTT